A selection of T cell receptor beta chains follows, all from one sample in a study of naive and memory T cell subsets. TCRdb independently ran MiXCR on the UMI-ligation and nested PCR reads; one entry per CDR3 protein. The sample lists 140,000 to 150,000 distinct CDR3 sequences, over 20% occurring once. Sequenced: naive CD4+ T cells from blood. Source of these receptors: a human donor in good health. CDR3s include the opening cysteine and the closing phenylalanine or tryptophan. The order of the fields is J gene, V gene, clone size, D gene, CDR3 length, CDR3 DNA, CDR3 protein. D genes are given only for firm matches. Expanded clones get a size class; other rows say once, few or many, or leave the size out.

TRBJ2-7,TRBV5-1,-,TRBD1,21,TGCGCCAGCTCCACCGGGTTACTTCCGGGACAGGGGGCCTCAGCTACCTACGAGCAGTACTTC,CASSTGLLPGQGASATYEQYF
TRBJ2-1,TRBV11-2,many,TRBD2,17,TGTGCCAGCAGCGCCCGAAGACTAGCGGGATTTACCAATGAGCAGTTCTTC,CASSARRLAGFTNEQFF
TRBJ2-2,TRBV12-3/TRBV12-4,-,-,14,TGTGCCAGCAGTTTCTGGGGTCCCACCGGGGAGCTGTTTTTT,CASSFWGPTGELFF
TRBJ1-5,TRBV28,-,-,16,TGTGCCAGTTCCGACCTGGGGGGGTCTAGCAATCAGCCCCAGCATTTT,CASSDLGGSSNQPQHF
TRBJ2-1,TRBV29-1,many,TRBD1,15,TGCAGCGTTGTTGGGACAGGGGGGATCTACAATGAGCAGTTCTTC,CSVVGTGGIYNEQFF
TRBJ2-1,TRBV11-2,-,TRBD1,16,TGTGCCAGCAGCCGTACTACAGGGGGCTCCTACAATGAGCAGTTCTTC,CASSRTTGGSYNEQFF
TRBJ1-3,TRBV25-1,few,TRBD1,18,TGTGCCAGCAGCGCCGGGACAGCGGTGGGAAGGTCTGGAAACACCATATATTTT,CASSAGTAVGRSGNTIYF
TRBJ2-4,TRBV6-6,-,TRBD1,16,TGTGCCAGCAGTGACAGGGATATTATAGCCAAAAACATTCAGTACTTC,CASSDRDIIAKNIQYF
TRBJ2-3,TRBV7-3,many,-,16,TGTGCCAGCAGCTTATCATGGGGGACTAGCACAGATACGCAGTATTTT,CASSLSWGTSTDTQYF
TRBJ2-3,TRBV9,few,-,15,TGTGCCAGCAGCGTAGCGGGAGTCATATCAGATACGCAGTATTTT,CASSVAGVISDTQYF
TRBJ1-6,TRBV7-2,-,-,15,TGTGCCAGCAGCGCCGATCCAGGCCCTAATTCACCCCTCCACTTT,CASSADPGPNSPLHF
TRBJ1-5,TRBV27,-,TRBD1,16,TGTGCCAGCAGTTTCCTAGGGGGCAGGGATGATCAGCCCCAGCATTTT,CASSFLGGRDDQPQHF
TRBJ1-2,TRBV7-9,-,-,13,TGTGCCAGCAGCTTAGTTCCTATCGGGGGCTACACCTTC,CASSLVPIGGYTF
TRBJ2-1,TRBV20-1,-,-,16,TGCAGTGCTAGAGATCACAGCGGCTCCTCCTACAATGAGCAGTTCTTC,CSARDHSGSSYNEQFF
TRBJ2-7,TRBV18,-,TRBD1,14,TGTGCCAGCTCACCTTCAGGGGGCCGCTACGAGCAGTACTTC,CASSPSGGRYEQYF
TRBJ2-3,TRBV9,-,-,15,TGTGCCAGCAGCGTAGCATGGGCGAGCACAGATACGCAGTATTTT,CASSVAWASTDTQYF
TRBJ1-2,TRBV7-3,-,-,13,TGTGCCAGCAGCTCGGGCCCGTTATTGGGCTACACCTTC,CASSSGPLLGYTF
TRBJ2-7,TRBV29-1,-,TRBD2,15,TGCAGCGTTGTAGGGACTAGCGGGAGGAACTACGAGCAGTACTTC,CSVVGTSGRNYEQYF
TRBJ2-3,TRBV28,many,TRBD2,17,TGTGCCAGCAGTTTATGGGTAGCGGGAGTTTTCCCAGATACGCAGTATTTT,CASSLWVAGVFPDTQYF
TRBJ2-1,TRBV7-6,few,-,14,TGTGCCAGCAGCTTAGTGGGTAAGGCCAATGAGCAGTTCTTC,CASSLVGKANEQFF
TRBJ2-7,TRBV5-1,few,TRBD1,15,TGCGCCAGCAGCTCAGGGGACAGGGGATCGGAAGAGCAGTACTTC,CASSSGDRGSEEQYF
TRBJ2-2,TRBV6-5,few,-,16,TGTGCCAGCAGTTACCGGACAGTTAAAAACACCGGGGAGCTGTTTTTT,CASSYRTVKNTGELFF
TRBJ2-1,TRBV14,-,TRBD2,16,TGTGCCAGCAGGCCTTGGTCTAGCGGGGTTTACAATGAGCAGTTCTTC,CASRPWSSGVYNEQFF
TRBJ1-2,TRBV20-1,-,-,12,TGCAGTGCTGGGAGGGGAAGCGGTGGCTACACCTTC,CSAGRGSGGYTF
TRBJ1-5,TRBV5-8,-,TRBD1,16,TGTGCCAGCAGCTCCAGACAGGGAGTTCGCAATCAGCCCCAGCATTTT,CASSSRQGVRNQPQHF
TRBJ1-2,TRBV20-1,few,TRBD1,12,TGCAGTGCTAGTGGCAGGGGGGCTGGCTACACCTTC,CSASGRGAGYTF
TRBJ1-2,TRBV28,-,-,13,TGTGCCAGCAGTTCGCCCTTCAACTATGGCTACACCTTC,CASSSPFNYGYTF
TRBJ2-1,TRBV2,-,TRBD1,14,TGTGCCAGCAGTGAGGGACAGGGTCGCGATGAGCAGTTCTTC,CASSEGQGRDEQFF
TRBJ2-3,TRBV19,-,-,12,TGTGCCAGTACCCCCGGAGGGGGCGCGCAGTATTTT,CASTPGGGAQYF
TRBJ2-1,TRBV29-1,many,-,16,TGCAGCGTTGACTGGGGCCCGGGTGGGGGGTACAATGAGCAGTTCTTC,CSVDWGPGGGYNEQFF
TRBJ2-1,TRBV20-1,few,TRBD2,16,TGCAGTGCTGGCCCGGGACTAGCGGGGCCCCGCAGTGAGCAGTTCTTC,CSAGPGLAGPRSEQFF
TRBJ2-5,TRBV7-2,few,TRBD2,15,TGTGCCAGCAGCTTAGAACGGGGGGGAGGAGAGACCCAGTACTTC,CASSLERGGGETQYF
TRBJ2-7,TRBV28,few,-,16,TGTGCCAGCAGTACACCCGCCGGACTGCGCTCCTACGAGCAGTACTTC,CASSTPAGLRSYEQYF
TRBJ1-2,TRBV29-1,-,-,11,TGCAGCGCCACAGGGTCCTATGGCTACACCTTC,CSATGSYGYTF
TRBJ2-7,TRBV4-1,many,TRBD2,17,TGCGCCAGCAGCCTAATGCCCGGGACTAGTACACCCTACGAGCAGTACTTC,CASSLMPGTSTPYEQYF
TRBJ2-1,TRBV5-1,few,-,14,TGCGCCAGCAGCTTGGGTGTTGGTCTCAATGAGCAGTTCTTC,CASSLGVGLNEQFF
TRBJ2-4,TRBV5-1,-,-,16,TGCGCCAGCAGCTTAATGGGACAACTAGCCAAAAACATTCAGTACTTC,CASSLMGQLAKNIQYF
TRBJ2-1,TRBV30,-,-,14,TGTGCCTGGAGTGTAAGCAGGGTGAACAATGAGCAGTTCTTC,CAWSVSRVNNEQFF
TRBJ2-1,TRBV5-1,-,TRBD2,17,TGCGCCAGCAGCTTGGCCGTTAGCGGGAGCTCCTACAATGAGCAGTTCTTC,CASSLAVSGSSYNEQFF
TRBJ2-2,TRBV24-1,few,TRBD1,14,TGTGCCACCAGCCGGACAGGGGTTACCGGGGAGCTGTTTTTT,CATSRTGVTGELFF